The T cell receptor beta chain described here comes from a study of shared clonotypes between healthy human individuals. Study conclusions and caveats: Genetic and exposure-history diversity was limited by the few donors. Memory subsets generally showed lower estimated richness than naive subsets.

Trimming removed 5 bases from V and 6 bases from J; junction bases left unmatched: 9. Germline loops: CDR1 LNHDA, CDR2 SQIVND (reference sequence). The CDR3 is 15 amino acids. Assay: immunoSEQ multiplex PCR; the TCRdb copy retains only in-frame clones and omits some. The sample lists 2,500,000 or so clones, around 93% seen once, with 0.37% in the top ten. Turning to this clone: The antigen remains undetermined.

Sequencing was done on a sample of naive CD4+ T cells from PBMCs. The subset was: CD45RA+ positively selected. This chain joins TRBV19 and TRBJ2-7; TRBD1 matches 11 bases. This clonotype originated in a man in his late teens or twenties in good health. Some clones in this sample may be carry-over from other donors' samples. In nucleotides, the CDR3 is TGTGCCAGTAGTGCCTCCGGGACAGGGGGAAGCGAGCAGTACTTC. Amino acid sequence: CASSASGTGGSEQYF.